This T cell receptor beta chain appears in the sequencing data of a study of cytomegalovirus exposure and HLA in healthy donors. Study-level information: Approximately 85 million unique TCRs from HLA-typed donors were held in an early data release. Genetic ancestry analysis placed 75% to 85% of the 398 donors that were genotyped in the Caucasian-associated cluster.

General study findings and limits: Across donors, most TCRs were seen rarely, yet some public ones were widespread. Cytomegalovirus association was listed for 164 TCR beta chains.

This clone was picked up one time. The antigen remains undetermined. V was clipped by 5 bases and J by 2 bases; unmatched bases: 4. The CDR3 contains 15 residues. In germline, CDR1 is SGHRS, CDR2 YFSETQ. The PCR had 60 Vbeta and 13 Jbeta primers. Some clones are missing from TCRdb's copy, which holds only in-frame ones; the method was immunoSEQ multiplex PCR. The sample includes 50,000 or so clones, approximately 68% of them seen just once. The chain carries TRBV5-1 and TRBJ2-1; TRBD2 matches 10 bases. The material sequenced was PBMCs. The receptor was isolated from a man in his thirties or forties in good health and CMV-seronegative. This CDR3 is CASRPGLAAYNEQFF. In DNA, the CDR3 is TGCGCCAGCAGGCCCGGACTAGCGGCCTACAATGAGCAGTTCTTC.